Included here is one T cell receptor beta chain sequence, with context. Its specificity is unknown. The CDR3 is 14 amino acids. Germline V gene sequence: CDR1 SGHDT, CDR2 YYEEEE. V was trimmed by 0 bases and J by 2 bases, leaving 8 bases between them. These data come from a study of long-term antiretroviral therapy in people with HIV. Study outcomes and limitations: The clones with expansion before ART were dominant in the repertoire at all time points. HIV repertoire CDR3 lengths ranged less widely than those of controls.

The immunoSEQ assay was v3.0, run at survey level. Data came from immunoSEQ multiplex PCR; TCRdb stores just in-frame clones and leaves some out. This table holds about 42,000 clones, around nine tenths found once. The chain links TRBV5-6 to TRBJ1-2, with D perhaps matching TRBD1 (6 bases). Sequences were derived from unsorted PBMCs, sampled 0.1 years before starting antiretroviral therapy. The TCR originated in a woman in her fifties or sixties with HIV. This chain's CDR3 is CASSLDRANYGYTF. The CDR3 nucleotides read TGTGCCAGCAGCTTGGACAGGGCCAACTATGGCTACACCTTC.